These 25 T cell receptor beta chains share one sample of origin, sequenced in a study of T cell changes during pregnancy in multiple sclerosis. Profiled with immunoSEQ multiplex PCR; TCRdb holds only in-frame clones, not every one. Among some 97,000 clones listed, 90% to 95% were seen once. Sequencing was performed on peripheral blood, taken in the second trimester of pregnancy. The receptor source for this set is a female donor with multiple sclerosis, enrolled in a pregnancy study.

This clone was observed a few times. The chain couples TRBV30 to TRBJ1-1; D gene ambiguous. Germline V gene lookup returns CDR1 GTSNPN and CDR2 SVGIG (reference sequence). The CDR3 is 14 residues long. Trimming took off 4 bases at V and 1 base at J, with 13 bases between the two ends. The CDR3, as DNA: TGTGCCTGGACCCCCCCGTATAAGAACACTGAAGCTTTCTTT. Translated, it gives CAWTPPYKNTEAFF.

The genes are TRBV9 and TRBJ1-3, with TRBD1 as a possible D gene (6 bases). CDR1 and CDR2 (germline): SGDLS, YYNGEE. V lost 0 bases, J lost 0 bases, and 10 bases lay in between. The CDR3 runs 16 residues. CDR3 in DNA: TGTGCCAGCAGCGTAGGTGGACAGACCTCTGGAAACACCATATATTTT. Translating gives CASSVGGQTSGNTIYF.

V is TRBV19 and J is TRBJ1-5, with D perhaps matching TRBD1 (5 bases). V dropped 1 base and J dropped 4 bases, with 11 bases sitting between them. The CDR3 has 15 residues. Germline assignment: CDR1 LNHDA and CDR2 SQIVND (reference sequence). CDR3 sequence reads: CASSIGRPGNQPQHF. The CDR3 DNA reads as TGTGCCAGTAGTATAGGTCGGCCAGGGAATCAGCCCCAGCATTTT. The variable domain in full, with the rest retrieved from reference TRBV19 and TRBJ1-5, is DGGITQSPKYLFRKEGQNVTLSCEQNLNHDAMYWYRQDPGQGLRLIYYSQIVNDFQKGDIAEGYSVSREKKESFPLTVTSAQKNPTAFYLCASSIGRPGNQPQHFGDGTRLSIL.

The chain combines TRBV30 with TRBJ2-7; 8 bases map to TRBD2. This CDR3 is built from 13 residues. Germline values: CDR1 GTSNPN, CDR2 SVGIG (reference sequence). The V and J ends lost 3 bases and 5 bases, in that order; junction bases with no gene match: 6. Written as DNA, the CDR3 is TGTGCCTGGAGGGTAGCGGGAAGGAACGAGCAGTACTTC. It is translated as CAWRVAGRNEQYF. Supplemented by reference TRBV30 and TRBJ2-7, the full variable domain reads SQTIHQWPATLVQPVGSPLSLECTVEGTSNPNLYWYRQAAGRGLQLLFYSVGIGQISSEVPQNLSASRPQDRQFILSSKKLLLSDSGFYLCAWRVAGRNEQYFGPGTRLTVT.

The rearrangement uses TRBV6-1 and TRBJ2-7; 8 positions agree with TRBD1. This CDR3 region has 15 residues. CDR1 MNHNS and CDR2 SASEGT come from the germline V gene. The ends lost 5 bases at V and 1 base at J; junction bases unmatched: 7. The CDR3, as DNA: TGTGCCAGCAGTAATCCGGGACAGGCATCCTACGAGCAGTACTTC. Translation: CASSNPGQASYEQYF.

This clone has a single count. The CDR3 DNA is TGTGCCACACAAACCGGGACACTGAACACTGAAGCTTTCTTT. It codes for CATQTGTLNTEAFF. V usage is TRBV10-3 and J usage is TRBJ1-1, with D possibly matching TRBD1 (6 bases). V was pared by 10 bases and J by 0 bases, with 15 bases between. The CDR3 is made up of 14 amino acids. The germline CDR1 and CDR2 sequences are ENHRY and SYGVKD.

The chain is built from TRBV7-2 and TRBJ2-3; TRBD2 agrees at 9 bases. The CDR3 is made up of 15 amino acids. V lost 5 bases and J lost 1; bases outside the gene matches: 4. Germline values: CDR1 SGHTA, CDR2 FQGNSA. The CDR3 nucleotides are TGTGCCAGCAGCGCCAGACTAGCGGGCACAGATACGCAGTATTTT. It is translated as CASSARLAGTDTQYF.

This CDR3 reads CASSAGTGVYGYTF. The CDR3 nucleotides are TGTGCCAGTAGTGCCGGGACAGGGGTCTATGGCTACACCTTC. The chain links TRBV19 to TRBJ1-2; TRBD1 matches at 10 bases. Trimming took 5 bases from V and 4 from J; bases not matched to a gene: 4. Germline V CDR1 and CDR2: LNHDA, SQIVND (reference sequence). This CDR3 is built from 14 residues.

This chain joins TRBV19 and TRBJ2-1; D is undetermined. The CDR3 is 14 residues long. CDR1 and CDR2 from the germline V gene are LNHDA and SQIVND (reference sequence). V lost 5 bases and J lost 1, with 9 bases in between. The DNA of the CDR3 is TGTGCCAGTAGTTATGCTAGTTCCTACAATGAGCAGTTCTTC. Translated: CASSYASSYNEQFF.

The chain joins TRBV15 to TRBJ1-2; D is possibly TRBD1 (6 bases). The CDR3 runs to 13 residues. The V end lost 6 bases, the J end lost 3 bases, and 11 bases lay between the germline ends. CDR1 and CDR2 from the germline V gene are LNHNV and YYDKDF (reference sequence). CDR3 protein: CATRGAAYYGYTF. Here the CDR3 DNA reads TGTGCCACCAGGGGGGCGGCGTACTATGGCTACACCTTC.

This CDR3 reads CASSLAGSGKNNEQFF. The CDR3 region has the DNA TGCGCCAGCAGCTTGGCCGGTAGCGGGAAAAACAATGAGCAGTTCTTC. This chain uses TRBV5-1 with TRBJ2-1; 8 bases are a match to TRBD2. The junction had 7 bases not matched to a gene; V was cut back by 0 bases and J by 5 bases. The CDR3 covers 16 residues. Germline V lookup: CDR1 SGHRS, CDR2 YFSETQ.

The V gene is TRBV30, the J gene TRBJ2-7; TRBD1 matches 10 bases. The germline V gene has CDR1 GTSNPN and CDR2 SVGIG (reference sequence). J gave up 3 bases and V 5 bases, and 16 bases lay outside the gene matches. This CDR3 comprises 17 residues. CDR3 DNA sequence: TGTGCCTGGGACCGCCGGGACAGGGGTGTAGTCGTCTACGAGCAGTACTTC. Residues: CAWDRRDRGVVVYEQYF.

The chain uses TRBV6-5 and TRBJ1-3; no clear D. Germline V lookup: CDR1 MNHEY, CDR2 SVGAGI. This CDR3 is 16 amino acids long. V was clipped by 0 bases and J by 0 bases, with 9 bases between them. Written as DNA, the CDR3 is TGTGCCAGCAGTTACTCGAACCGAGACTCTGGAAACACCATATATTTT. Protein sequence: CASSYSNRDSGNTIYF.

This chain connects TRBV19 to TRBJ1-4; 7 bases line up with TRBD1. The CDR3 is 11 residues long. Unmatched junction bases numbered 5, after V lost 9 bases and J lost 10 bases. Germline loops: CDR1 LNHDA, CDR2 SQIVND (reference sequence). CDR3 in DNA: TGTGCCAGCAGTTACAGGGGAAAACTGTTTTTT. Its protein product is CASSYRGKLFF.

This rearrangement joins TRBV5-4 to TRBJ1-6, with 7 bases lining up with TRBD1. The CDR3 is made up of 14 amino acids. V was pared by 4 bases and J by 6 bases, with 4 bases of the junction left unmatched. Germline V gives CDR1 SGHNT, CDR2 YYREEE (reference sequence). The CDR3 protein is CASSLGQANSPLHF. The CDR3 region has the DNA TGTGCCAGCAGCCTCGGACAGGCTAATTCACCCCTCCACTTT.

The rearrangement uses TRBV7-2 and TRBJ2-7; D uncertain. V was shortened by 5 bases and J by 1 base, with 9 bases between the two germline ends. Germline V gene sequence: CDR1 SGHTA, CDR2 FQGNSA. This CDR3 is 13 amino acids long. In DNA form, the CDR3 reads TGTGCCAGCAGCCATCCAGTTTCCTACGAGCAGTACTTC. Protein: CASSHPVSYEQYF.

The gene calls are TRBV11-2 and TRBJ2-4; tentative D call: TRBD2 (5 bases). Trimming stripped 8 bases from V and 0 bases from J, with 8 bases between. CDR3 length: 13 amino acids. Germline loops: CDR1 SGHAT, CDR2 FQNNGV. The CDR3 sequence: CASRGLAKNIQYF. In nucleotides, the CDR3 is TGTGCCAGCCGCGGGCTAGCCAAAAACATTCAGTACTTC. The full variable domain, its missing parts supplied by reference TRBV11-2 and TRBJ2-4, is EAGVAQSPRYKIIEKRQSVAFWCNPISGHATLYWYQQILGQGPKLLIQFQNNGVVDDSQLPKDRFSAERLKGVDSTLKIQPAKLEDSAVYLCASRGLAKNIQYFGAGTRLSVL.

The chain joins TRBV6-5 to TRBJ1-4; D not resolved. This CDR3 is 13 amino acids long. Deletions cut 8 bases from V and 3 bases from J, with 10 bases between. From germline, CDR1 is MNHEY and CDR2 SVGAGI. The CDR3 spells CASGGVANEKLFF. The DNA for the CDR3 is TGTGCCAGCGGCGGGGTTGCTAATGAAAAACTGTTTTTT.

The chain links TRBV2 to TRBJ2-7; 9 bases fit TRBD1. Germline V lookup: CDR1 SNHLY, CDR2 FYNNEI. The CDR3 covers 13 residues. The ends lost 6 bases at V and 4 bases at J; junction bases unmatched: 4. The CDR3 sequence: CASSPQGAYEQYF. CDR3 DNA sequence: TGTGCCAGCAGCCCACAGGGGGCTTACGAGCAGTACTTC.

This clone has just one count. The rearrangement links TRBV19 to TRBJ2-1, with 11 bases lining up with TRBD2. The CDR3 has 18 amino acids. With V trimmed by 6 bases and J by 3 bases, 13 bases remained unmatched. Germline lookup yields CDR1 LNHDA and CDR2 SQIVND (reference sequence). Here the CDR3 reads CASRGTSGRVGGYNEQFF. DNA for the CDR3: TGTGCCAGTAGGGGGACTAGCGGACGAGTAGGGGGCTACAATGAGCAGTTCTTC.

The V gene is TRBV5-1, the J gene TRBJ1-1; D is unclear. Germline values: CDR1 SGHRS, CDR2 YFSETQ. The CDR3 runs 13 residues. Trimming removed 0 bases at V and 5 bases at J, with 8 bases between. The CDR3 here is CASSLGRTTEAFF. In DNA, the CDR3 is TGCGCCAGCAGCTTGGGGAGGACGACTGAAGCTTTCTTT.

V usage is TRBV29-1 and J usage is TRBJ1-5; D gene unclear. This CDR3 is 13 amino acids long. V was clipped by 6 bases and J by 0 bases, with 9 bases between them. From germline, CDR1 is SQVTM and CDR2 ANQGSEA. The CDR3 DNA reads TGCAGCGTGCTCGGGAGTAGCAATCAGCCCCAGCATTTT. Translated, it gives CSVLGSSNQPQHF. The variable domain in full, with the rest retrieved from reference TRBV29-1 and TRBJ1-5, is SAVISQKPSRDICQRGTSLTIQCQVDSQVTMMFWYRQQPGQSLTLIATANQGSEATYESGFVIDKFPISRPNLTFSTLTVSNMSPEDSSIYLCSVLGSSNQPQHFGDGTRLSIL.

The chain couples TRBV6-1 to TRBJ2-1; 11 bases align to TRBD2. Germline loops: CDR1 MNHNS, CDR2 SASEGT. The length of the CDR3 is 15 residues. V shed 3 bases and J 6 bases; nucleotides not matched to a gene: 4. The CDR3, as DNA: TGTGCCAGCAGTGAGGGACTAGCGGTTCTCAATGAGCAGTTCTTC. It yields the protein CASSEGLAVLNEQFF.

The V gene is TRBV7-9, the J gene TRBJ2-1, with 8 positions matching TRBD1. Germline V gene data show CDR1 as SEHNR and CDR2 as FQNEAQ (reference sequence). V dropped 4 bases and J dropped 0; count of bases not matched to a gene: 8. CDR3 length: 17 residues. The CDR3 protein is CASSSTHRGSSYNEQFF. The CDR3 nucleotides are TGTGCCAGCAGCTCAACCCACAGGGGGAGCTCCTACAATGAGCAGTTCTTC.

The V gene is TRBV5-4, the J gene TRBJ1-1; 8 positions match TRBD1. CDR3 length: 15 amino acids. Unmatched junction bases numbered 8, after V lost 4 bases and J lost 3 bases. Per the germline V gene, CDR1 is SGHNT and CDR2 is YYREEE (reference sequence). The CDR3 coding sequence is TGTGCCAGCAGCCAAGGACAGGGAGGGCACACTGAAGCTTTCTTT. Translation gives CASSQGQGGHTEAFF.